This note documents a single TCR beta chain sequence. The data originate from a study of blood T cell repertoires in COVID-19. Sequencing used immunoSEQ multiplex PCR; TCRdb keeps in-frame clones, though not all of them. The sample holds around 250,000 clones, about 89% seen once. The V and J ends lost 7 bases and 6 bases respectively, with 14 bases between them. The CDR3 totals 13 residues. Germline CDR1 MNHEY, CDR2 SVGAGI. The sample taken for sequencing was peripheral blood. The TCR comes from a man between 40 and 49 years old with active or convalescent COVID-19. The V gene is TRBV6-5, the J gene TRBJ2-3; possible D gene TRBD1, 5 bases. The CDR3 DNA reads TGTGCCAGCACCGATACCAAGGGGGATACGCAGTATTTT. It is translated as CASTDTKGDTQYF.